The 25 T cell receptor beta chains listed next were all sequenced from one sample in a study of blood T cell repertoires in COVID-19. TCRdb's copy holds only in-frame clones and misses some; the assay was immunoSEQ multiplex PCR. The sample consists of fewer than 350,000 clones, around 90% of them appearing once. Sequenced: PBMCs or T cells enriched from blood (not recorded which). The source is a woman aged 40 to 50 who had recovered from COVID-19.

This sequence joins TRBV29-1 and TRBJ1-5; D might be TRBD1 (6 bases). This CDR3 is built from 14 residues. The germline V and J ends were trimmed by 6 bases and 5 bases, with 17 bases remaining between them. Per the germline V gene, CDR1 is SQVTM and CDR2 is ANQGSEA. This chain's CDR3 is CSVGSGVRDQPQHF. CDR3 in DNA: TGCAGCGTCGGGTCAGGGGTCCGGGATCAGCCCCAGCATTTT.

The chain couples TRBV28 to TRBJ1-1, with D possibly TRBD1 on 6 matching bases. This CDR3 is 15 amino acids long. Germline CDR1 is MDHEN and CDR2 is SYDVKM. V was cut by 6 bases and J by 1 base, with 15 bases left in between. The CDR3 protein is CASSPSTGPNTEAFF. DNA of the CDR3: TGTGCCAGCAGCCCTTCGACAGGCCCGAACACTGAAGCTTTCTTT.

This chain uses TRBV10-3 with TRBJ2-7; 9 bases match TRBD2. V gave up 10 bases and J gave up 5 bases; unmatched junction bases: 6. This CDR3 is 12 amino acids long. Per the germline V gene, CDR1 is ENHRY and CDR2 is SYGVKD. CDR3 nucleotides: TGTGCCACCTCTAGCGGGAAGGACGAGCAGTACTTC. This sequence encodes CATSSGKDEQYF.

The V and J genes are TRBV5-4 and TRBJ2-3; a possible D gene is TRBD2 (7 bases). This CDR3 comprises 13 residues. V was shortened by 5 bases and J by 8 bases, with 15 bases between the two germline ends. Germline lookup yields CDR1 SGHNT and CDR2 YYREEE (reference sequence). CDR3 residues: CASRVGGGGTQYF. The CDR3 bases are TGTGCCAGCAGAGTCGGGGGAGGGGGTACGCAGTATTTT. The full variable domain, rest sourced from reference TRBV5-4 and TRBJ2-3, is ETGVTQSPTHLIKTRGQQVTLRCSSQSGHNTVSWYQQALGQGPQFIFQYYREEENGRGNFPPRFSGLQFPNYSSELNVNALELDDSALYLCASRVGGGGTQYFGPGTRLTVL.

The rearrangement joins TRBV27 to TRBJ2-2; maybe TRBD1 (6 bases). Trimming took off 2 bases at V and 4 bases at J, with 11 bases between the two ends. This CDR3 is built from 15 residues. Germline lookup yields CDR1 MNHEY and CDR2 SMNVEV (reference sequence). The chain's CDR3 is CASSLGQPGTGELFF. The CDR3 nucleotides are TGTGCCAGCAGTTTAGGACAGCCGGGCACCGGGGAGCTGTTTTTT.

This clone was picked up one time. Written as DNA, the CDR3 is TGTGCCAGCAGTTACTTGCGAAACAATGAGCAGTTCTTC. Residues: CASSYLRNNEQFF. This sequence joins TRBV6-2 or TRBV6-3 and TRBJ2-1; D uncertain. CDR3 length: 13 amino acids. The germline V and J ends were trimmed by 1 base and 5 bases, with 6 bases remaining between them. Germline values: CDR1 MNHEY, CDR2 SVGEGT.

The chain couples TRBV28 to TRBJ2-2, with D uncertain. The germline gives CDR1 MDHEN, CDR2 SYDVKM. The CDR3 has 14 amino acids. Between the trimmed V and J ends, which lost 6 bases and 1 base, there was a span of 9 bases. The CDR3 DNA sequence: TGTGCCAGCAGAGCTCCCCGGAACACCGGGGAGCTGTTTTTT. Amino acids: CASRAPRNTGELFF.

In DNA form, the CDR3 reads TGTGCCACCAGTGGGTTGGGGAGCGAGCAGTTCTTC. This translates into CATSGLGSEQFF. The V and J genes are TRBV24-1 and TRBJ2-1, with a possible D match to TRBD2 (5 bases). Germline CDR1 and CDR2: KGHDR and SFDVKD. The ends were cut back, 5 bases at V and 10 bases at J, with 11 bases in the middle. The CDR3 runs 12 residues.

The chain couples TRBV6-2 or TRBV6-3 to TRBJ2-7; TRBD1 matches 8 bases. CDR3 length: 14 residues. V lost 5 bases and J lost 6; bases outside the gene matches: 9. The germline gives CDR1 MNHEY, CDR2 SVGEGT. CDR3: CASSQDREVVEQYF. The CDR3 DNA reads TGTGCCAGCAGTCAGGACAGGGAGGTTGTCGAGCAGTACTTC.

This clone was seen only once. The V call is TRBV7-3, the J call TRBJ2-5; 7 nucleotides match TRBD1. Germline trimming cut 5 bases from V and 4 bases from J; bases unmatched to any gene: 4. Germline CDR1 reads SGHTA; CDR2 reads FQGTGA. The CDR3 length is 13 residues. In nucleotides, the CDR3 is TGTGCCAGCAGCAAGACAGGGTCAGAGACCCAGTACTTC. It yields the protein CASSKTGSETQYF.

In this sample, this clone turned up once. V gene TRBV2 combines with J gene TRBJ1-6; TRBD1 is a possible D gene (6 bases). V dropped 4 bases and J dropped 9 bases, with 16 bases sitting between them. Germline V CDR1 and CDR2: SNHLY, FYNNEI. This CDR3 has 15 amino acids. The CDR3 DNA reads as TGTGCCAGCAGTGTTGAGGGCAGGGGTACTTCACCCCTCCACTTT. It encodes CASSVEGRGTSPLHF.

V is TRBV7-2 and J is TRBJ2-3; no definite D call. CDR1 SGHTA and CDR2 FQGNSA come from the germline V gene. CDR3 length equals 17 residues. Trimming stripped 5 bases from V and 4 bases from J, with 22 bases between. Written as DNA, the CDR3 is TGTGCCAGCAGCCGCACCGCCACAGCAGGTTATTCAGATACGCAGTATTTT. It is translated as CASSRTATAGYSDTQYF.

The chain has TRBV6-5 and TRBJ2-1; 10 bases match TRBD2. In germline, CDR1 is MNHEY, CDR2 SVGAGI. CDR3 size: 15 residues. Trimming removed 7 bases from V and 8 bases from J; junction bases left unmatched: 11. The CDR3 sequence is CASTVPGLAYDEQFF. The CDR3 coding sequence is TGTGCCAGCACCGTACCGGGACTAGCGTACGATGAGCAGTTCTTC.

The chain carries TRBV24-1 and TRBJ2-7, with a possible D match to TRBD2 (5 bases). This CDR3 contains 15 residues. In germline, CDR1 is KGHDR, CDR2 SFDVKD. V lost 3 bases and J 4 bases, leaving 15 bases between the germline ends. The CDR3 region is CATSDPNTGVYEQYF. In nucleotides, the CDR3 is TGTGCCACCAGTGATCCGAATACCGGGGTTTACGAGCAGTACTTC.

The chain combines TRBV7-3 with TRBJ2-2; D call uncertain. Germline CDR1 SGHTA, CDR2 FQGTGA. The CDR3 runs to 14 residues. V shed 2 bases and J shed 5 bases, with 9 bases lying between them. The CDR3 here is CASSLDWVTGELFF. The CDR3 nucleotides are TGTGCCAGCAGCTTAGACTGGGTTACCGGGGAGCTGTTTTTT.

The genes are TRBV28 and TRBJ1-4; D is unresolved. The CDR3 runs to 15 residues. The germline V gene has CDR1 MDHEN and CDR2 SYDVKM. Trimming pared 0 bases from V and 0 bases from J, leaving 5 bases between. Here the CDR3 DNA reads TGTGCCAGCAGTTTATGGACTGCAACTAATGAAAAACTGTTTTTT. Translating gives CASSLWTATNEKLFF.

The chain employs TRBV18 and TRBJ2-1; the match to TRBD1 covers 7 bases. The junction had 3 bases not matched to a gene; V was cut back by 4 bases and J by 9 bases. The CDR3 sequence is 12 residues long. Germline lookup yields CDR1 KGHSH and CDR2 LQKENI. CDR3 protein: CASSRDSGEQFF. In nucleotides, the CDR3 is TGTGCCAGCTCACGGGACAGTGGTGAGCAGTTCTTC.

The chain joins TRBV7-8 to TRBJ1-2; D unresolved. CDR3 length: 14 amino acids. Trimming took off 7 bases at V and 0 bases at J, with 12 bases between the two ends. Per the germline V gene, CDR1 is SGHVS and CDR2 is FQNEAQ. CDR3 sequence: CASTLGPANYGYTF. In DNA form, the CDR3 reads TGTGCCAGCACCCTGGGCCCTGCTAACTATGGCTACACCTTC.

The chain employs TRBV6-1 and TRBJ1-1, with a tentative D call TRBD1 (5 bases). This CDR3 spans 13 amino acids. The germline V gene encodes CDR1 MNHNS and CDR2 SASEGT. Between the trimmed V and J ends, which lost 3 bases and 6 bases, there was a span of 11 bases. The CDR3 DNA follows: TGTGCCAGCAGTGAGTTCCGGGGGGCTGAAGCTTTCTTT. The encoded protein is CASSEFRGAEAFF.

The CDR3 DNA sequence: TGCAGCGTTGCCTTATCCTCCGGGACAGGCCTCACCTTC. Translating gives CSVALSSGTGLTF. V usage is TRBV29-1 and J usage is TRBJ1-2; TRBD1 matches at 8 bases. Germline CDR1 reads SQVTM; CDR2 reads ANQGSEA. V dropped 4 bases and J dropped 13; count of bases not matched to a gene: 14. This CDR3 is 13 amino acids long.

The chain combines TRBV4-3 with TRBJ1-2, with D maybe TRBD1 (5 bases). The CDR3 extends over 15 amino acids. CDR1 and CDR2 (germline): LGHNA, YSLEER. V was clipped by 0 bases and J by 8 bases, with 16 bases between them. The CDR3 region is CASSQDLPRAIGYTF. The CDR3 DNA is TGCGCCAGCAGCCAAGATCTCCCCAGGGCCATCGGCTACACCTTC.

The CDR3 bases are TGTGCCAGCAGCCAAGACAGGGACACTGAAGCTTTCTTT. It specifies CASSQDRDTEAFF. The V and J genes are TRBV7-3 and TRBJ1-1, with 7 bases fitting TRBD1. The CDR3 spans 13 residues. V trimming: 5 bases; J trimming: 3 bases; junction bases outside the gene matches: 3. The germline V gene has CDR1 SGHTA and CDR2 FQGTGA.

The V gene is TRBV28, the J gene TRBJ1-2; D remains ambiguous. The CDR3 runs to 13 residues. The V gene's germline CDR1 is MDHEN and CDR2 SYDVKM. V was cut by 5 bases and J by 4 bases, with 11 bases left in between. The CDR3 DNA reads TGTGCCAGCAGTATAACGGACTTCTATGGCTACACCTTC. Its protein product is CASSITDFYGYTF.

V gene TRBV3-1 (or the pseudogene TRBV3-2) combines with J gene TRBJ2-5; 7 bases are a match to TRBD2. Per germline, CDR1 LGHDT and CDR2 YNNKEL (reference sequence). This CDR3 has 14 amino acids. Trimming at V came to 4 bases and at J to 5 bases, leaving 7 bases not matched to a gene. The CDR3: CASSPWTSVETQYF. CDR3 nucleotides: TGTGCCAGCAGCCCTTGGACTAGTGTGGAGACCCAGTACTTC.

About this clone: At one end the junction does not follow the germline gene, possibly because of a read error. This chain links TRBV20-1 with TRBJ2-1; tentative D call: TRBD2 (5 bases). Germline V CDR1 and CDR2: DFQATT, SNEGSKA (reference sequence). The length of the CDR3 is 11 residues. In DNA form, the CDR3 reads TGCAGTTCTAGGGAGAGCGGTGAGCAGTTCTTC. It codes for CSSRESGEQFF.